Listed here are 19 T cell receptor beta chains from one sample, sequenced in a study of response to subunit inactivated influenza vaccine. One entry per CDR3 protein, called by TCRdb with MiXCR from the RT-PCR reads. The sample has around 200,000 distinct CDR3 sequences; less than 15% are singletons. Separately, the same data were catalogued under a study of T cells expressing NK-cell markers. That report notes: TCR beta libraries carry UMIs added by 5'RACE template switching.

The sequencing here drew on CD8+ T cells sorted from PBMCs, taken 11 to 12 days after vaccination. These receptor sequences come from a man aged 50-59 years who received an inactivated influenza vaccine.

This clonotype was seen a few times. This chain connects TRBV4-2 to TRBJ1-6; 11 positions match TRBD1. Germline loops: CDR1 LGHNA, CDR2 YNFKEQ. Germline trimming cut 5 bases from V and 10 bases from J; bases unmatched to any gene: 10. This CDR3 has 16 residues. The CDR3 spells CASSSGQGVVGSPLHF. The DNA for the CDR3 is TGTGCCAGCAGCTCGGGACAGGGGGTTGTAGGCTCACCCCTCCACTTT.

The table lists this clonotype with a few counts. The V and J genes are TRBV3-1 and TRBJ2-1, with 8 positions matching TRBD2. The CDR3 runs to 16 residues. Germline trimming cut 3 bases from V and 4 bases from J; bases unmatched to any gene: 8. Germline assignment: CDR1 LGHDT and CDR2 YNNKEL (reference sequence). CDR3 protein: CASSHSTSGLYNEQFF. In nucleotides, the CDR3 is TGTGCCAGCAGCCACAGTACTAGCGGATTATACAATGAGCAGTTCTTC.

This clonotype was detected a few times. The gene calls are TRBV28 and TRBJ2-1; the D is unclear. Trimming pared 2 bases from V and 8 bases from J, leaving 4 bases between. Germline lookup yields CDR1 MDHEN and CDR2 SYDVKM. The CDR3 is 11 residues long. The CDR3 DNA sequence: TGTGCCAGCAGTTTAGTGGATGAGCAGTTCTTC. Its translation is CASSLVDEQFF.

There are a few counts of this clonotype. The chain joins TRBV5-6 to TRBJ2-7; possible D gene TRBD2, 6 bases. V lost 7 bases and J lost 2, with 13 bases in between. Germline lookup yields CDR1 SGHDT and CDR2 YYEEEE. This CDR3 has 13 residues. Here the CDR3 reads CASSTPGAYEQYF. The CDR3 region has the DNA TGTGCCAGCTCGACCCCGGGGGCCTACGAGCAGTACTTC.

Concerning this clonotype: This clone may be a read error of a much larger clone one base away. The chain uses TRBV7-9 and TRBJ2-2; no reliable D call. This CDR3 contains 13 residues. Germline V lookup: CDR1 SEHNR, CDR2 FQNEAQ (reference sequence). Trimming removed 1 base at V and 6 bases at J, with 6 bases between. In DNA, the CDR3 is TGTGCCAGCAGCTTAGGGTGGGCCGGGGAGCTGTTTTTT. Translating it yields CASSLGWAGELFF.

This chain joins TRBV28 and TRBJ1-5; 10 nucleotides match TRBD1. The germline gives CDR1 MDHEN, CDR2 SYDVKM. V lost 3 bases and J lost 11; bases outside the gene matches: 7. This CDR3 is built from 14 residues. CDR3 in amino acids: CASSLGDRGLSQHF. As DNA, the CDR3 is TGTGCCAGCAGTTTGGGGGACAGGGGCCTGTCCCAGCATTTT.

The table lists this clonotype with a few counts. A much more abundant neighbour one base away suggests this may be a read error. The genes are TRBV7-9 and TRBJ2-7; D may correspond to TRBD1 or TRBD2 (6 bases each). The CDR3 is made up of 13 amino acids. Germline V lookup: CDR1 SEHNR, CDR2 FQNEAQ (reference sequence). CDR3 nucleotide sequence: TGTGCCAGCGGGCCGGGGGCCTCCTACGAGCAGTGCTTC. Its protein is CASGPGASYEQCF.

This clonotype came up a few times. The chain couples TRBV7-2 to TRBJ2-7; D gene ambiguous. CDR1 and CDR2 (germline): SGHTA, FQGNSA. The CDR3 contains 13 residues. Deletions cut 1 base from V and 3 bases from J, with 7 bases between. The CDR3: CASSLDTGYEQYF. CDR3 sequence (DNA): TGTGCCAGCAGCTTAGATACGGGCTACGAGCAGTACTTC.

This clonotype was counted ten times or more. This chain joins TRBV28 and TRBJ1-2, with TRBD1 matching over 9 bases. J lost 3 bases, V lost 5 bases, and 13 bases had no gene match. This CDR3 has 17 residues. Germline CDR1 and CDR2: MDHEN and SYDVKM. CDR3 coding DNA: TGTGCCAGCAGTCCTTACAGGGGGCTCTCTGGGCACTATGGCTACACCTTC. This codes for CASSPYRGLSGHYGYTF.

The V call is TRBV19, the J call TRBJ2-2; maybe TRBD1 (5 bases). Germline-derived CDR1 and CDR2 are LNHDA and SQIVND (reference sequence). The CDR3 sequence is 16 residues long. The V and J ends lost 1 base and 2 bases respectively, with 11 bases between them. The chain's CDR3 is CASSIAPGRNTGELFF. CDR3 nucleotides: TGTGCCAGTAGTATAGCTCCAGGGCGAAACACCGGGGAGCTGTTTTTT.

The rearrangement uses TRBV2 and TRBJ1-1, with 10 nucleotides matching TRBD1. Germline V gene sequence: CDR1 SNHLY, CDR2 FYNNEI. This CDR3 is 14 amino acids long. J gave up 7 bases and V 1 base, and 3 bases lay outside the gene matches. The CDR3 coding sequence is TGTGCCAGCAGTGAAGGACAGGGGGCATTTGAAGCTTTCTTT. Translating gives CASSEGQGAFEAFF.

This clonotype was seen repeatedly, ten times or more. The rearrangement joins TRBV6-1 to TRBJ1-1; D might be TRBD1 (5 bases). The CDR3 loop spans 14 amino acids. The ends were cut back, 4 bases at V and 1 base at J, with 10 bases in the middle. Germline V lookup: CDR1 MNHNS, CDR2 SASEGT. The CDR3 bases are TGTGCCAGCAGTGTTTACAGGTGGAACACTGAAGCTTTCTTT. Translation gives CASSVYRWNTEAFF.

This clonotype turned up a few times. J is TRBJ2-7 and V is TRBV9, with D perhaps given as TRBD1 or TRBD2 (5 bases each). Trimming removed 4 bases at V and 1 base at J, with 18 bases between. This CDR3 comprises 16 residues. Germline V gives CDR1 SGDLS, CDR2 YYNGEE. CDR3 in DNA: TGTGCCAGCAGCTCGTCGTCCGGGACGCCTTCCTACGAGCAGTACTTC. Amino acid sequence: CASSSSSGTPSYEQYF.

This clonotype was seen at least ten times. The chain joins TRBV7-9 to TRBJ2-1, with D possibly TRBD2 on 5 matching bases. V dropped 1 base and J dropped 16 bases, with 17 bases sitting between them. The CDR3 length is 13 residues. In germline, CDR1 is SEHNR, CDR2 FQNEAQ (reference sequence). The CDR3 loop reads CASSLVRAERGFF. DNA of the CDR3: TGTGCCAGCAGCTTAGTGCGGGCGGAGCGAGGCTTCTTC.

Only a few counts were recorded for this clonotype. V and J are TRBV5-5 and TRBJ2-7, with 7 nucleotides matching TRBD2. The CDR3 extends over 15 amino acids. After removal of 1 base from V and 0 bases from J, the junction contained 4 bases not matched to a gene. Germline values: CDR1 SGHKS, CDR2 YYEKEE (reference sequence). CDR3 coding DNA: TGTGCCAGCAGCTTGTTTAGCGGGTACTCCTACGAGCAGTACTTC. Translating gives CASSLFSGYSYEQYF.

The genes are TRBV20-1 and TRBJ2-7; 7 bases line up with TRBD1. Germline values: CDR1 DFQATT, CDR2 SNEGSKA (reference sequence). The CDR3 has 15 residues. Germline trimming cut 3 bases from V and 3 bases from J; bases unmatched to any gene: 11. The CDR3 sequence is CSARASGTAFYEQYF. In DNA form, the CDR3 reads TGCAGTGCTAGGGCTTCCGGGACAGCTTTCTACGAGCAGTACTTC.

V usage is TRBV12-3 or TRBV12-4 and J usage is TRBJ1-2; possible D gene TRBD1, 5 bases. Trimming left V 6 bases short and J 13 bases short, with 18 bases between. The CDR3 is 12 amino acids. The CDR3 here is CASSLGRGSATF. The CDR3 nucleotides read TGTGCCAGCAGCCTCGGGAGGGGATCCGCCACCTTC.

This chain joins TRBV7-9 and TRBJ2-3; D may be TRBD1 (7 bases). The CDR3 consists of 17 residues. Germline lookup yields CDR1 SEHNR and CDR2 FQNEAQ (reference sequence). V lost 2 bases, J lost 1 base, and 16 bases lay in between. DNA for the CDR3: TGTGCCAGCAGCTTATTGGAGGGGGCCCGCGGCACAGATACGCAGTATTTT. This sequence encodes CASSLLEGARGTDTQYF.

There are a few counts of this clonotype. This chain connects TRBV29-1 to TRBJ2-7; D could derive from TRBD1 or TRBD2 (5 bases each). Germline V CDR1 and CDR2: SQVTM, ANQGSEA. V was trimmed by 6 bases and J by 6 bases, leaving 27 bases between them. This CDR3 contains 16 residues. The CDR3 loop reads CSVYSTGTRVDVEQYF. The DNA for the CDR3 is TGCAGCGTCTACTCGACCGGGACGCGGGTCGACGTCGAGCAGTACTTC.